The 20 T cell receptor beta chains in this list originate from one sample, sequenced in a study of shared clonotypes between healthy human individuals. Libraries were prepared by immunoSEQ multiplex PCR; TCRdb keeps only in-frame clonotypes and omits some of them. The table has roughly 2.5 million clones, around 90% seen once; the top ten hold over 0.12%. The sequencing sample was made of naive CD4+ T cells sorted from blood. Subset given: CD45RA+ positively selected. These receptors were collected from a man aged 18-30 years in good health.

This clone was detected once. The CDR3 nucleotides read TGCGCCAGCAGCTTGGAATCGGGGGGTAAGGGCTACACCTTC. Translation gives CASSLESGGKGYTF. The chain uses TRBV5-1 and TRBJ1-2; a weak D match, TRBD1 (5 bases). The CDR3 loop spans 14 amino acids. Germline lookup yields CDR1 SGHRS and CDR2 YFSETQ. V was trimmed by 0 bases and J by 8 bases, leaving 14 bases between them.

J is TRBJ1-2 and V is TRBV10-3, with no clear D. Germline lookup yields CDR1 ENHRY and CDR2 SYGVKD. The CDR3 has 13 amino acids. The ends were cut back, 5 bases at V and 7 bases at J, with 14 bases in the middle. The CDR3 nucleotides read TGTGCCATCAGTCTGGACTCATCGGGTGGCTACACCTTC. It specifies CAISLDSSGGYTF.

The chain carries TRBV2 and TRBJ2-7; TRBD2 matches at 8 bases. This CDR3 is built from 14 residues. The germline gives CDR1 SNHLY, CDR2 FYNNEI. The junction had 5 bases not matched to a gene; V was cut back by 4 bases and J by 3 bases. The chain's CDR3 is CASSVVSGNYEQYF. The CDR3 nucleotides are TGTGCCAGCAGTGTGGTTAGCGGGAACTACGAGCAGTACTTC. Together with reference TRBV2 and TRBJ2-7, the CDR3 gives the full variable domain: EPEVTQTPSHQVTQMGQEVILRCVPISNHLYFYWYRQILGQKVEFLVSFYNNEISEKSEIFDDQFSVERPDGSNFTLKIRSTKLEDSAMYFCASSVVSGNYEQYFGPGTRLTVT.

The DNA of the CDR3 is TGTGCCAGCAGCTCAACCCACAGGGTATCCTCTCTACTAATAGATACGCAGTATTTT. This encodes CASSSTHRVSSLLIDTQYF. The V gene is TRBV9, the J gene TRBJ2-3, with D perhaps matching TRBD1 (6 bases). The CDR3 is 19 residues long. V lost 4 bases and J lost 5, with 29 bases in between. CDR1 and CDR2 from the germline V gene are SGDLS and YYNGEE.

CDR3 amino acids: CASSERGGELFF. The CDR3 DNA sequence: TGTGCCAGCAGCGAGAGGGGCGGGGAGCTGTTTTTT. The genes are TRBV9 and TRBJ2-2; D tentatively reads TRBD1 or TRBD2 (5 bases each). The germline V and J ends were trimmed by 3 bases and 7 bases, with 7 bases remaining between them. This CDR3 comprises 12 residues. The germline V gene encodes CDR1 SGDLS and CDR2 YYNGEE.

The chain is built from TRBV10-3 and TRBJ2-1; D call uncertain. The V end was cut by 10 bases, the J end by 0 bases, with 19 bases between. The length of the CDR3 is 16 residues. The V gene's germline CDR1 is ENHRY and CDR2 SYGVKD. The CDR3 region has the DNA TGTGCCACCGCGCCCGTTGACCGAGGCTCCTACAATGAGCAGTTCTTC. It codes for CATAPVDRGSYNEQFF.

The chain has TRBV6-1 and TRBJ2-1; 8 positions agree with TRBD1. J was trimmed by 9 bases and V by 2 bases; bases with no gene match: 6. Per germline, CDR1 MNHNS and CDR2 SASEGT. The CDR3 has 14 residues. The CDR3, as DNA: TGTGCCAGCAGTGAACAGGGGGCGTCGTCTGAGCAGTTCTTC. Its translation is CASSEQGASSEQFF.

Concerning this clone itself: The sample holds other DNA sequences that translate to the same CDR3. V and J are TRBV10-3 and TRBJ1-4; a weak D match, TRBD1 (5 bases). In germline, CDR1 is ENHRY, CDR2 SYGVKD. The CDR3 loop spans 15 amino acids. Trimming shortened V by 3 bases and J by 0 bases, and 8 bases separated the two germline ends. CDR3 loop: CAISEGGATNEKLFF. The CDR3, as DNA: TGTGCCATCAGTGAAGGAGGGGCAACTAATGAAAAACTGTTTTTT.

This chain links TRBV18 with TRBJ2-7; 8 nucleotides agree with TRBD1. Germline loops: CDR1 KGHSH, CDR2 LQKENI. The CDR3 length is 14 residues. Trimming removed 5 bases from V and 5 bases from J; junction bases left unmatched: 8. The CDR3 DNA is TGTGCCAGCTCAACGGACAGGGCAGGACACGAGCAGTACTTC. Its protein is CASSTDRAGHEQYF. The full variable domain, its missing parts supplied by reference TRBV18 and TRBJ2-7, is NAGVMQNPRHLVRRRGQEARLRCSPMKGHSHVYWYRQLPEEGLKFMVYLQKENIIDESGMPKERFSAEFPKEGPSILRIQQVVRGDSAAYFCASSTDRAGHEQYFGPGTRLTVT.

This chain links TRBV5-1 with TRBJ1-1, with 7 bases matching TRBD1. Trimming cost V 0 bases and J 3 bases; bases outside gene matches: 2. CDR3 length: 14 amino acids. The germline gives CDR1 SGHRS, CDR2 YFSETQ. The CDR3, as DNA: TGCGCCAGCAGCTTGGTCGGGACAGACACTGAAGCTTTCTTT. Protein sequence: CASSLVGTDTEAFF.

The rearrangement joins TRBV29-1 to TRBJ2-2, with 12 bases lining up with TRBD1. Germline V gene data show CDR1 as SQVTM and CDR2 as ANQGSEA. The CDR3 is 15 residues long. Trimming took 7 bases from V and 4 from J; bases not matched to a gene: 7. CDR3 in DNA: TGCAGCGCAGGGACAGGGGGCATCGTCACCGGGGAGCTGTTTTTT. Its translation: CSAGTGGIVTGELFF.

V gene TRBV9 combines with J gene TRBJ1-6; no reliable D call. The length of the CDR3 is 16 residues. The ends were cut back, 4 bases at V and 0 bases at J, with 11 bases in the middle. CDR1 and CDR2 (germline): SGDLS, YYNGEE. CDR3 bases: TGTGCCAGCAGCCCCTCACCCAGCTCCTATAATTCACCCCTCCACTTT. Translating gives CASSPSPSSYNSPLHF.

The chain recombines TRBV5-1 with TRBJ1-1, with D possibly matching TRBD1 (6 bases). The CDR3 runs 15 residues. Per the germline V gene, CDR1 is SGHRS and CDR2 is YFSETQ. V lost 3 bases and J 0 bases, leaving 12 bases between the germline ends. The CDR3 here is CASSSRTDLNTEAFF. CDR3 coding DNA: TGCGCCAGCAGCTCCCGGACAGATCTGAACACTGAAGCTTTCTTT.

A note on this clone: Other DNA sequences of this sample code for an identical CDR3. The gene calls are TRBV5-1 and TRBJ2-5; D not certain. The germline gives CDR1 SGHRS, CDR2 YFSETQ. The CDR3 extends over 14 amino acids. The V end was cut by 2 bases, the J end by 5 bases, with 13 bases between. The DNA for the CDR3 is TGCGCCAGCAGCTTAAGGACGCGCCAGGAGACCCAGTACTTC. This translates into CASSLRTRQETQYF. Drawing the rest from reference TRBV5-1 and TRBJ2-5, the complete variable domain is KAGVTQTPRYLIKTRGQQVTLSCSPISGHRSVSWYQQTPGQGLQFLFEYFSETQRNKGNFPGRFSGRQFSNSRSEMNVSTLELGDSALYLCASSLRTRQETQYFGPGTRLLVL.

The table lists this clone with a few counts. The same CDR3 is also encoded by other DNA sequences in this sample. The J gene is TRBJ1-1, the V gene TRBV7-9; D is perhaps TRBD1 (6 bases). There are 13 residues in the CDR3. The germline gives CDR1 SEHNR, CDR2 FQNEAQ (reference sequence). Between the trimmed V and J ends, which lost 5 bases and 1 base, there was a span of 8 bases. The chain's CDR3 is CASSADRNTEAFF. The CDR3 DNA reads as TGTGCCAGCAGCGCGGACAGGAACACTGAAGCTTTCTTT.

The chain is built from TRBV7-2 and TRBJ2-1; TRBD2 matches at 7 bases. Germline V gene sequence: CDR1 SGHTA, CDR2 FQGNSA. V shed 3 bases, J shed 9 bases, and the junction held 11 bases outside the gene matches. The CDR3 length is 15 residues. The CDR3 DNA sequence: TGTGCCAGCAGCTTGACTAGCATGCGGTGGGGTGAGCAGTTCTTC. It codes for CASSLTSMRWGEQFF.

This chain's CDR3 is CASRRTSGDTGELFF. CDR3 nucleotide sequence: TGTGCCAGCAGGCGGACTAGCGGAGACACCGGGGAGCTGTTTTTT. The J gene is TRBJ2-2, the V gene TRBV7-8, with 10 bases fitting TRBD2. Germline CDR1 and CDR2: SGHVS and FQNEAQ. The CDR3 extends over 15 amino acids. J gave up 3 bases and V 6 bases, and 4 bases lay outside the gene matches.

CDR3 residues: CASSIFSTGSMHGYTF. In DNA form, the CDR3 reads TGTGCCAGCAGTATTTTCTCGACAGGGTCCATGCATGGCTACACCTTC. The chain combines TRBV27 with TRBJ1-2; 7 bases agree with TRBD1. The V gene end was trimmed by 5 bases and the J gene end by 6 bases; junction bases not matched to a gene: 15. This CDR3 comprises 16 residues. Germline assignment: CDR1 MNHEY and CDR2 SMNVEV (reference sequence).

J is TRBJ1-5 and V is TRBV5-3, with D hard to call. TRBV5-3 is an ORF; its function is uncertain. The CDR3 totals 15 residues. Trimming took off 0 bases at V and 6 bases at J, with 13 bases between the two ends. CDR3: CARSLDNERSQPQHF. CDR3 DNA sequence: TGTGCCAGAAGCTTGGATAATGAGAGGTCTCAGCCCCAGCATTTT.

The chain links TRBV6-6 to TRBJ1-1; TRBD1 is a possible D gene (5 bases). This CDR3 has 14 amino acids. V was cut by 2 bases and J by 3 bases, with 10 bases left in between. Germline values: CDR1 MNHNY, CDR2 SVGAGI (reference sequence). CDR3 in DNA: TGTGCCAGCAGTTACGGGGGGAGCGACACTGAAGCTTTCTTT. Amino acid sequence: CASSYGGSDTEAFF.